This T cell receptor beta chain was identified during a study of T cell responses to AZD1222 COVID-19 vaccine. Trimming shortened V by 2 bases and J by 7 bases, and 11 bases separated the two germline ends. Germline V gene lookup returns CDR1 SGHAT and CDR2 FQDESV (reference sequence). The CDR3 loop spans 13 amino acids. Data came from immunoSEQ multiplex PCR; TCRdb stores just in-frame clones and leaves some out. The table has over 75,000 clones, 90% seen once; the top ten hold about 2.9%. The study's findings and limits: Nearly half of unique spike-specific TCRs reportedly avoided B.1.351 and B.1.1.7 mutated regions. A rise in Spike-specific TCR breadth and depth followed two AZD1222 doses. Clonal diversity was possibly underestimated, and white British individuals and females predominated among donors. Repertoire sampling happened only post peak T cell response.

Concerning this clone: What it binds is unknown.

The source was peripheral blood, collected on day 0 of AZD1222 vaccination. The chain uses TRBV11-1 and TRBJ1-1; D unresolved. This TCR was sampled from an adult in good health. CDR3 region: CASSLSEGGEAFF. The CDR3 DNA sequence: TGTGCCAGCAGCTTATCGGAGGGAGGTGAAGCTTTCTTT.